The T cell receptor beta chain described here comes from a study of control samples from healthy donors and cancer patients. V was clipped by 7 bases and J by 5 bases; unmatched bases: 4. Germline values: CDR1 WNHNN, CDR2 SYGVQD (reference sequence). The CDR3 extends over 13 amino acids. Profiling relied on immunoSEQ multiplex PCR, and the TCRdb table lists in-frame clones only, not all of them. The table includes 130,000 to 150,000 clones, more than 85% detected once. The V gene is TRBV10-1, the J gene TRBJ1-1; TRBD1 aligns across 10 bases. The sequenced sample was blood. This receptor was obtained from a young man in good health. CDR3 sequence reads: CASTAGQGTEAFF. The CDR3 region has the DNA TGCGCCAGCACCGCGGGACAGGGGACTGAAGCTTTCTTT.